This is a list of T cell receptor beta chains from one sample in a study of kidney transplant recipient with SARS-CoV-2 infection. TCRdb independently ran MiXCR on the reads; one entry per CDR3 protein. The table records 200,000 to 300,000 distinct CDR3 sequences, about 28% of them present only once. Specimen: a blood sample, collected at baseline and between days 110 and 120 from a kidney transplant recipient. The origin of the receptors is a male patient in his 30s who had COVID-19 and was a kidney transplant recipient. The T cells may come from the graft donor. The CDR3 runs from the conserved cysteine through the conserved F or W. D genes are given only for firm matches. Some rows mark clone size as missing; the rest say once, few, many or name a class of expanded clone.

V: TRBV19; length: 11; size: -; J: TRBJ2-7; D: -; CDR3: CASRTGHEQYF; DNA: TGTGCCAGTAGGACCGGGCACGAGCAGTACTTC
V: TRBV2; length: 14; size: -; J: TRBJ1-1; D: TRBD1; CDR3: CASGDRGGNTEAFF; DNA: TGTGCCAGCGGTGACAGGGGAGGAAACACTGAAGCTTTCTTT
V: TRBV18; length: 18; size: many; J: TRBJ1-6; D: -; CDR3: CASSPRDNTGWKNSPLHF; DNA: TGTGCCAGCTCACCCCGGGACAATACCGGATGGAAGAATTCACCCCTCCACTTT
V: TRBV6-2/TRBV6-3; length: 15; size: -; J: TRBJ2-7; D: TRBD1; CDR3: CASRGQGKLPYEQYF; DNA: TGTGCCAGCAGGGGACAGGGGAAACTCCCCTACGAGCAGTACTTC
V: TRBV6-1; length: 14; size: few; J: TRBJ2-4; D: -; CDR3: CASRKGRLKDIQYF; DNA: TGTGCCAGCAGAAAGGGACGTCTTAAAGACATTCAGTACTTC
V: TRBV24-1; length: 15; size: -; J: TRBJ2-1; D: -; CDR3: CTTSDWSGTYNEQFF; DNA: TGTACCACCAGTGATTGGAGCGGCACGTACAATGAGCAGTTCTTC
V: TRBV7-8; length: 16; size: many; J: TRBJ1-2; D: -; CDR3: CASSLVAASVIYGYTF; DNA: TGTGCCAGCAGCTTAGTGGCGGCCTCCGTCATCTATGGCTACACCTTC
V: TRBV11-1; length: 17; size: many; J: TRBJ1-2; D: -; CDR3: CASSAFGKAGKTYGYTF; DNA: TGTGCCAGCAGCGCGTTCGGTAAGGCTGGAAAGACCTATGGCTACACCTTC
V: TRBV3-1; length: 17; size: many; J: TRBJ1-2; D: -; CDR3: CASSEVLTLRKTYGYTF; DNA: TGTGCCAGCAGCGAGGTACTCACCCTTCGAAAGACCTATGGCTACACCTTC
V: TRBV7-9; length: 12; size: many; J: TRBJ1-1; D: -; CDR3: CASSTTGREAFF; DNA: TGTGCCAGCAGCACCACAGGTCGTGAAGCTTTCTTT
V: TRBV5-4; length: 15; size: many; J: TRBJ2-2; D: -; CDR3: CASSLGTPRTGELFF; DNA: TGTGCCAGCAGCTTGGGGACCCCGCGGACCGGGGAGCTGTTTTTT
V: TRBV27; length: 15; size: many; J: TRBJ1-5; D: -; CDR3: CASSTTGARNQPQHF; DNA: TGTGCCAGTAGTACGACCGGGGCCCGCAATCAGCCCCAGCATTTT
V: TRBV6-5; length: 13; size: many; J: TRBJ2-7; D: -; CDR3: CASSFTATYEQYF; DNA: TGTGCCAGCAGTTTCACGGCCACCTACGAGCAGTACTTC
V: TRBV19; length: 15; size: many; J: TRBJ1-5; D: TRBD1; CDR3: CASSVGQGIYQPQHF; DNA: TGTGCCAGTAGTGTGGGACAGGGGATTTATCAGCCCCAGCATTTT
V: TRBV12-3/TRBV12-4; length: 12; size: many; J: TRBJ2-3; D: -; CDR3: CASSRTTDTQYF; DNA: TGTGCCAGCAGTCGCACCACAGATACGCAGTATTTT
V: TRBV20-1; length: 15; size: many; J: TRBJ2-5; D: -; CDR3: CSASGGLAMQETQYF; DNA: TGCAGTGCTAGTGGCGGTCTGGCTATGCAAGAGACCCAGTACTTC
V: TRBV6-2/TRBV6-3; length: 12; size: many; J: TRBJ1-1; D: -; CDR3: CASRPPNTEAFF; DNA: TGTGCCAGCAGACCTCCTAACACTGAAGCTTTCTTT
V: TRBV7-3; length: 15; size: many; J: TRBJ2-1; D: TRBD2; CDR3: CASSLISGSVHEQFF; DNA: TGTGCCAGCAGCTTGATCAGCGGGAGTGTCCATGAGCAGTTCTTC